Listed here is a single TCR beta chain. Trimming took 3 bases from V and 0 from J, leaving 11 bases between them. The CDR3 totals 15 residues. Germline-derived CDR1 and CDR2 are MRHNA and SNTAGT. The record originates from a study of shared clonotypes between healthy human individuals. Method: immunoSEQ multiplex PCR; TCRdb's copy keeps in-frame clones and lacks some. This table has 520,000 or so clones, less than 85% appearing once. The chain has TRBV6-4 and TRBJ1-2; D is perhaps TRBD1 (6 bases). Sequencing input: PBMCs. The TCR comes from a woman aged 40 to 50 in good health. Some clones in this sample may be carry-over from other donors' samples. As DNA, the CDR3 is TGTGCCAGCAGTGAATCGGCAGGGGCTAACTATGGCTACACCTTC. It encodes CASSESAGANYGYTF.